A selection of T cell receptor beta chains follows, all from one sample in a study of blood T cell repertoires in COVID-19. This table comes from immunoSEQ multiplex PCR, and its TCRdb copy is limited to in-frame clones, with some not included. Seen here are about 320,000 clones, around nine tenths observed once, and the top ten hold 2.6%. Material for sequencing was PBMCs or T cells enriched from blood (not recorded which). The receptors come from a man in his 60s who had recovered from COVID-19. Both conserved end residues are part of each CDR3. A D gene is named only where the DNA matches it firmly.

d_call: TRBD1
v_call: TRBV2
j_call: TRBJ1-2
cdr3_aa: CASSPARGRPLEGYTF

d_call: TRBD2
v_call: TRBV7-9
j_call: TRBJ2-2
cdr3_aa: CASVLSSGVLFTGELFF

d_call: TRBD1
v_call: TRBV5-1
j_call: TRBJ2-7
cdr3_aa: CASSLGRTGGDEQYF

d_call: NA
v_call: TRBV15
j_call: TRBJ1-3
cdr3_aa: CATSRGVGFVGLSGNTIYF

d_call: TRBD1
v_call: TRBV6-1
j_call: TRBJ1-2
cdr3_aa: CASSDGYNRGNYGYTF

d_call: TRBD1
v_call: TRBV11-2
j_call: TRBJ2-7
cdr3_aa: CASSPGTGISYEQYF

d_call: NA
v_call: TRBV7-3
j_call: TRBJ2-7
cdr3_aa: CASSLNCLGNSYEQYF

d_call: NA
v_call: TRBV19
j_call: TRBJ2-7
cdr3_aa: CASSTDRGLGSYEQYF

d_call: NA
v_call: TRBV11-2
j_call: TRBJ2-1
cdr3_aa: CASSLVRGEQFF

d_call: TRBD1
v_call: TRBV6-2/TRBV6-3
j_call: TRBJ2-2
cdr3_aa: CASSYSRQGNTGELFF

d_call: TRBD2
v_call: TRBV3-1/TRBV3-2
j_call: TRBJ2-1
cdr3_aa: CASSQDFAGGGYNEQFF

d_call: NA
v_call: TRBV14
j_call: TRBJ1-2
cdr3_aa: CASSQDTGNGYTF

d_call: TRBD1
v_call: TRBV4-2
j_call: TRBJ2-4
cdr3_aa: CASSPANTGEIQNIQYF

d_call: NA
v_call: TRBV14
j_call: TRBJ1-6
cdr3_aa: CASSYQGGDRSPLHF

d_call: TRBD2
v_call: TRBV2
j_call: TRBJ2-1
cdr3_aa: CASRNLAGGPHEQFF

d_call: NA
v_call: TRBV30
j_call: TRBJ2-2
cdr3_aa: CAWREGLNTGELFF